This TCR beta chain was obtained from a study of spatial heterogeneity in lung cancer. Time point: sample taken at primary tumor resection. V was clipped by 0 bases and J by 5 bases, with 10 bases between them. This CDR3 spans 14 amino acids. In germline, CDR1 is SEHNR, CDR2 FQNEAQ (reference sequence). This clonotype came up many times. MiXCR, run by TCRdb on the 5' RACE reads, gives a single entry per CDR3 protein. Of approximately 25,000 distinct CDR3 sequences in the sample, about 3% were seen once. The chain has TRBV7-9 and TRBJ1-1; a possible D gene is TRBD1 (5 bases). The sample here was PBMCs, taken at surgery. This clonotype was sampled from a female donor with early-stage non-small cell lung cancer. This chain's CDR3 is CASSLAGADTEAFF. As DNA, the CDR3 is TGTGCCAGCAGCTTAGCAGGGGCCGATACTGAAGCTTTCTTT.